These T cell receptor beta chains were read from a single sample in a study of shared clonotypes between healthy human individuals. This table comes from immunoSEQ multiplex PCR, and its TCRdb copy is limited to in-frame clones, with some not included. The top ten clones hold over 10% of a sample with around 500,000 clones, about 82% of them seen once. Sequencing used PBMCs. The origin of the receptors is a woman between 40 and 50 years old in good health. Some clones in this sample may be carry-over from other donors' samples. Each CDR3 is given with its conserved first and last residue. Each record gives: J gene, D gene, V gene, clone size, CDR3 DNA, CDR3 protein. A D gene is named only where the DNA matches it firmly. Not every row has a clone size; where given, it reads once, few, many or a size class.

j_call: TRBJ2-3; d_call: .; v_call: TRBV7-7; clone_size: few; cdr3_nt: TGTGCTAGCAGCGCCTCATTCCTCTCCAGCACAGATACGCAGTATTTT; cdr3_aa: CASSASFLSSTDTQYF
j_call: TRBJ2-5; d_call: TRBD1; v_call: TRBV5-1; clone_size: .; cdr3_nt: TGCGCCAGCAGCTTGGGGATGGCCGCGGGACAGGCTTACTTC; cdr3_aa: CASSLGMAAGQAYF
j_call: TRBJ2-1; d_call: .; v_call: TRBV27; clone_size: .; cdr3_nt: TGTGCCAGCGGAAGGGGGGGCCCCCCGTCGGATGAGCAGTTCTTC; cdr3_aa: CASGRGGPPSDEQFF
j_call: TRBJ1-1; d_call: .; v_call: TRBV6-5; clone_size: few; cdr3_nt: TGTGCCAGCAGTACCGGGACCGAAGCTTTCTTT; cdr3_aa: CASSTGTEAFF
j_call: TRBJ2-6; d_call: .; v_call: TRBV6-4; clone_size: once; cdr3_nt: TGTGCCAGCAGTGACTCTACCCTTCTGGGGGGGGCCAACGTCCTGACTTTC; cdr3_aa: CASSDSTLLGGANVLTF
j_call: TRBJ1-2; d_call: .; v_call: TRBV19; clone_size: .; cdr3_nt: TGTGCCAGTAGTAAACAGGGAGAAGGCTATGGCTACACCTTC; cdr3_aa: CASSKQGEGYGYTF
j_call: TRBJ1-3; d_call: .; v_call: TRBV29-1; clone_size: few; cdr3_nt: TGCAGCGTTGGTATGGGGTCTGGAAACACCATATATTTT; cdr3_aa: CSVGMGSGNTIYF
j_call: TRBJ2-7; d_call: .; v_call: TRBV5-1; clone_size: .; cdr3_nt: TGCGCCAGCAGCTTGGGCGGGACGAGCTCCTACGAGCAGTACTTC; cdr3_aa: CASSLGGTSSYEQYF
j_call: TRBJ2-7; d_call: .; v_call: TRBV5-4; clone_size: many; cdr3_nt: TGTGCCAGCAGCTTGGGAGCGGATACCTACGAGCAGTACTTC; cdr3_aa: CASSLGADTYEQYF
j_call: TRBJ1-2; d_call: TRBD1; v_call: TRBV7-2; clone_size: .; cdr3_nt: TGTGCCAGCAGCTTTGACAGGGGGGTCAGGAGCTATGGCTACACCTTC; cdr3_aa: CASSFDRGVRSYGYTF
j_call: TRBJ2-7; d_call: .; v_call: TRBV5-4; clone_size: .; cdr3_nt: TGTGCCAGCAGCTTGGAAGCCGCGACAGCCTACGAGCAGTACTTC; cdr3_aa: CASSLEAATAYEQYF
j_call: TRBJ2-3; d_call: .; v_call: TRBV5-8; clone_size: .; cdr3_nt: TGTGCCAGCAGCTTGGGGCTTTCTGCAGATACGCAGTATTTT; cdr3_aa: CASSLGLSADTQYF
j_call: TRBJ2-1; d_call: TRBD2; v_call: TRBV5-1; clone_size: .; cdr3_nt: TGCGCCAGCAGCTCTCGACTAGCGGGAATCTACAATGAGCAGTTCTTC; cdr3_aa: CASSSRLAGIYNEQFF
j_call: TRBJ2-7; d_call: TRBD1; v_call: TRBV5-1; clone_size: .; cdr3_nt: TGCGCCAGCAGCGACCCAGGGGGCGGCTACGAGCAGTACTTC; cdr3_aa: CASSDPGGGYEQYF
j_call: TRBJ2-1; d_call: .; v_call: TRBV27; clone_size: .; cdr3_nt: TGTGCCACCTTCGGGACTCGGTTCAATGAGCAGTTCTTC; cdr3_aa: CATFGTRFNEQFF
j_call: TRBJ2-1; d_call: TRBD1; v_call: TRBV11-3; clone_size: .; cdr3_nt: TGTGCCAGCAGCGCCACACAGGGGAACAATGAGCAGTTCTTC; cdr3_aa: CASSATQGNNEQFF
j_call: TRBJ2-7; d_call: .; v_call: TRBV6-1; clone_size: .; cdr3_nt: TGTGCCAGCAGGAGGGACACCTGGCCCCCCTACGAGCAGTACTTC; cdr3_aa: CASRRDTWPPYEQYF